This T cell receptor (beta chain) was documented in a study of Graves' ophthalmopathy and Graves' hyperthyroidism. V was cut by 0 bases and J by 8 bases, with 10 bases left in between. Germline values: CDR1 GTSNPN, CDR2 SVGIG (reference sequence). This CDR3 contains 12 residues. Researchers took RNA transcripts and amplified TCR beta CDR3 regions from them. First-round RT-PCR with HTBI primers preceded a second-round multiplex PCR. TCRdb reprocessed the multiplex PCR reads with MiXCR, giving one entry per CDR3 protein. The repertoire holds about 220,000 distinct CDR3 sequences, with about a fifth as singletons.

The source is a woman in her forties or fifties with Graves' ophthalmopathy. The chain recombines TRBV30 with TRBJ1-2; D perhaps matches TRBD1 (6 bases). Sample: peripheral blood. The CDR3 reads CAWSVQGWGYTF. The CDR3, as DNA: TGTGCCTGGAGTGTACAGGGTTGGGGCTACACCTTC. Using reference TRBV30 and TRBJ1-2 for the parts outside the CDR3, the full variable domain is SQTIHQWPATLVQPVGSPLSLECTVEGTSNPNLYWYRQAAGRGLQLLFYSVGIGQISSEVPQNLSASRPQDRQFILSSKKLLLSDSGFYLCAWSVQGWGYTFGSGTRLTVV.